This TCR beta chain was retrieved from a study of blood T cells in healthy people across ages. With a J-beta primer mix and a sample-barcoded 5' primer, a second PCR ran about 6 to 11 cycles. TCRdb redid the calling of the 5' RACE reads with MiXCR, one entry per CDR3 protein. The table records 1.5 million to 2 million distinct CDR3 sequences, roughly two fifths of them present only once. Germline trimming cut 0 bases from V and 4 bases from J; bases unmatched to any gene: 0. The CDR3 length is 14 residues. From germline, CDR1 is SGHRS and CDR2 YFSETQ. The study's findings and limits: PBMCs left unsorted prevented a conclusive naive versus antigen-experienced comparison. When set beside aged donors, long-lived donors presented more naive CD4+ cells and higher diversity.

This clonotype was picked up a small number of times. The antigen is not known. The sequenced sample consisted of blood. This chain uses TRBV5-1 with TRBJ2-4; 8 nucleotides align to TRBD1. The source of this sequence is a human donor in good health. The DNA for the CDR3 is TGCGCCAGCAGCTTGGGGACAGGGAAAAACATTCAGTACTTC. Amino acids: CASSLGTGKNIQYF.